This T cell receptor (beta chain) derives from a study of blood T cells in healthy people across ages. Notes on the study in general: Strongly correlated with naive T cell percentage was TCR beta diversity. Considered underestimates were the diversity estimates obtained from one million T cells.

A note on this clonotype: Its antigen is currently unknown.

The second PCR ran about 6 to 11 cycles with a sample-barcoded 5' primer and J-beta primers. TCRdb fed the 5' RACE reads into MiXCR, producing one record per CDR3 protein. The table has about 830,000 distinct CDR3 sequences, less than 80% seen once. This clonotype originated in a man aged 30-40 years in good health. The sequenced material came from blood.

The CDR3 bases are TGCAGTGCTAAAGGACAGGGGGCGGCTTACAATGAGCAGTTCTTC. It encodes CSAKGQGAAYNEQFF. The V call is TRBV20-1, the J call TRBJ2-1, with 11 bases lining up with TRBD1. This CDR3 is 15 amino acids long. J gave up 4 bases and V 4 bases, and 6 bases lay outside the gene matches. Germline V CDR1 and CDR2: DFQATT, SNEGSKA (reference sequence).